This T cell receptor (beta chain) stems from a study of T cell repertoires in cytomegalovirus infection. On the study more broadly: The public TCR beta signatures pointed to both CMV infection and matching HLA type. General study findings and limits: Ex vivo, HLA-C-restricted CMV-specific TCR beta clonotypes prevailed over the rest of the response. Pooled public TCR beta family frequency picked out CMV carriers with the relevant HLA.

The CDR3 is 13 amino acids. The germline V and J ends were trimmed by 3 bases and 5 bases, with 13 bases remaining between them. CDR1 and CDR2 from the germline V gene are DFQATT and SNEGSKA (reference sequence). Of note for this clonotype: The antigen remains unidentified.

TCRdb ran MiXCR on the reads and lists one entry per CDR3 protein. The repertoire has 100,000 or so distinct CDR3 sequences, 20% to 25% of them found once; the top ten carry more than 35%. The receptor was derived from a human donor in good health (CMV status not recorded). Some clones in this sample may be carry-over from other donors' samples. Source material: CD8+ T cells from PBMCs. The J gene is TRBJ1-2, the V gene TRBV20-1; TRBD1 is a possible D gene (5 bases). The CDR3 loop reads CSARGRVGYGYTF. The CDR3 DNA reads TGCAGTGCTAGGGGCAGGGTAGGGTATGGCTACACCTTC.